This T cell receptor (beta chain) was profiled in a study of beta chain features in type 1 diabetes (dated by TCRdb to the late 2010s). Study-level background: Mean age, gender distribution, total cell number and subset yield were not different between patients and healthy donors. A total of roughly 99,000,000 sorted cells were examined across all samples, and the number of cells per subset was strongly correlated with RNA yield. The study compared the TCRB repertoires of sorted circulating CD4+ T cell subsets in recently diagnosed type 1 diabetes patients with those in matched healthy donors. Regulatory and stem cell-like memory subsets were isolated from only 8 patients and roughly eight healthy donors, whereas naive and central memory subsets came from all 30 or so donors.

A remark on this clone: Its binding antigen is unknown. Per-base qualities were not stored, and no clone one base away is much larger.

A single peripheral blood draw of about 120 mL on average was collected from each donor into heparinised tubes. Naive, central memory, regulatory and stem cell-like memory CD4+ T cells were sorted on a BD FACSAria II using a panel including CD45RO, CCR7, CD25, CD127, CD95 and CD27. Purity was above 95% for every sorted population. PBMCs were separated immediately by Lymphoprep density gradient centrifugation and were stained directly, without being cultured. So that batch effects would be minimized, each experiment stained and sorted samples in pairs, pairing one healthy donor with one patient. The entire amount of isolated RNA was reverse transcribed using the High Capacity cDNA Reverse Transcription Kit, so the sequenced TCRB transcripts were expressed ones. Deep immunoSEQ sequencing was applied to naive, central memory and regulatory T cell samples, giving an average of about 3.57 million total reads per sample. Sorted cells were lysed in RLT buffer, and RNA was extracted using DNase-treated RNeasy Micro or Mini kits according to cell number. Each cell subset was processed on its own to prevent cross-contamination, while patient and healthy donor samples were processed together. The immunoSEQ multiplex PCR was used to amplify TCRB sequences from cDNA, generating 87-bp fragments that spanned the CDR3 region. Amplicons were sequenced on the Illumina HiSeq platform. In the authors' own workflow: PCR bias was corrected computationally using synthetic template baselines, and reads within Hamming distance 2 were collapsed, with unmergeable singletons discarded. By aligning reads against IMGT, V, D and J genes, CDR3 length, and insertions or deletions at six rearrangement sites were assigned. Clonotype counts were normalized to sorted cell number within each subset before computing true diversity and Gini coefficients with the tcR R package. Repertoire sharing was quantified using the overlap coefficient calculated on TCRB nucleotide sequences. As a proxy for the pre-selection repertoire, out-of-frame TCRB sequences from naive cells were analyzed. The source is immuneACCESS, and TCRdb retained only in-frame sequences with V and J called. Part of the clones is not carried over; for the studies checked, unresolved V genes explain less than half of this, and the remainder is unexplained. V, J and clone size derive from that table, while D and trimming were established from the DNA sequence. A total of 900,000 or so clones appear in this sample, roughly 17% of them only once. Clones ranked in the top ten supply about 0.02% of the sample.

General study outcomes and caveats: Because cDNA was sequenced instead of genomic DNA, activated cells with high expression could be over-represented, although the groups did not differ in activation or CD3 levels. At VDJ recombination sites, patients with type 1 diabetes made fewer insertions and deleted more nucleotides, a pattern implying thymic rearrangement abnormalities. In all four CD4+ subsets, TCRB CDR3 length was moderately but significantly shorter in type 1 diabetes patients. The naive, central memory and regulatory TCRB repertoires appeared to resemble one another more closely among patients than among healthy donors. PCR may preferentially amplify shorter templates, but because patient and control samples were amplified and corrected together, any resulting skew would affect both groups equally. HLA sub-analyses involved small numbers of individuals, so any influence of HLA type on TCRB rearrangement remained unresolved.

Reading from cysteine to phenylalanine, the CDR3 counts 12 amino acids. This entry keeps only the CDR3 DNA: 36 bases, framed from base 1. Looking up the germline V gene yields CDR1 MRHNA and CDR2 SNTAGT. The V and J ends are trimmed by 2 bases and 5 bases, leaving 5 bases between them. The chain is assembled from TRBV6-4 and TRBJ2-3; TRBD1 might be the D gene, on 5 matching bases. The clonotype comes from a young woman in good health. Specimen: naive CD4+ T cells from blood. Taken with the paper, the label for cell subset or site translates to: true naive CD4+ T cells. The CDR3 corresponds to CASSDRGDTQYF. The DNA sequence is TGTGCCAGCAGTGACAGGGGAGATACGCAGTATTTT.